Listed below are T cell receptor beta chains from one sample, sequenced in a study of graft-versus-host responses after intestinal transplantation. For these TCRs, the target antigens are not known. Sequenced by immunoSEQ multiplex PCR; TCRdb stores in-frame clones only, minus some. The table shows 90,000 to 120,000 clones, with approximately 88% occurring only once. Sequences were derived from unstimulated CD4+ T cells sorted from spleen or lymph node cells, sampled before transplant. These receptor sequences come from a human donor who was the organ donor for an intestinal transplant. The CDR3 runs from the conserved cysteine through the conserved F or W.

V | CDR3
TRBV13 | CASSLGDRGRPQHF
TRBV30 | CAWADRAPPNEQFF
TRBV9 | CASSDLATSGRVDEQFF
TRBV29-1 | CSVEGLMNTEAFF
TRBV5-6 | CASSLLASGGSQETQYF
TRBV9 | CASSVWQGIGNEQFF
TRBV6-1 | CASMRAGGFNQPQHF
TRBV11-2 | CASSLVILAGGDNEQFF
TRBV18 | CASSSYGQDSNQPQHF
TRBV7-2 | CASSAPLGGGFTEAFF